The 11 T cell receptor beta chains presented below share a single source sample, sequenced in a study of cytomegalovirus exposure and HLA in healthy donors. Primers included in the PCR were 60 Vbeta and 13 Jbeta primers. Sequencing was performed with immunoSEQ multiplex PCR; in TCRdb, only in-frame clones are kept and a portion is missing. This table holds 100,000 to 150,000 clones, roughly 71% found once. Sequenced material: PBMCs. The receptors were gathered from a woman in her 50s in good health and CMV-seropositive.

This chain joins TRBV4-3 and TRBJ2-5; the D gene is possibly TRBD2 (5 bases). The germline V gene has CDR1 LGHNA and CDR2 YSLEER. The CDR3 length is 13 residues. V lost 2 bases to trimming and J lost 4 bases, with 8 bases between them. CDR3 in amino acids: CASSQSEGETQYF. In DNA form, the CDR3 reads TGCGCCAGCAGCCAATCAGAGGGAGAGACCCAGTACTTC.

The chain combines TRBV6-4 with TRBJ1-2; TRBD1 is a possible D gene (5 bases). Between the trimmed V and J ends, which lost 4 bases and 7 bases, there was a span of 10 bases. The germline CDR1 and CDR2 sequences are MRHNA and SNTAGT. There are 12 residues in the CDR3. The CDR3: CASSGRDSGYTF. The DNA for the CDR3 is TGTGCCAGCAGTGGCAGGGATAGTGGCTACACCTTC.

This clone is a singleton in its sample. The chain combines TRBV7-9 with TRBJ2-5; no clear D. Trimming took 5 bases from V and 3 from J, leaving 7 bases between them. This CDR3 contains 12 residues. CDR1 is SEHNR, CDR2 FQNEAQ, per germline (reference sequence). The CDR3 reads CASSPSEETQYF. The CDR3 DNA sequence: TGTGCCAGCAGCCCCTCCGAAGAGACCCAGTACTTC.

The V and J genes are TRBV6-5 and TRBJ2-5; no firm D call. Per germline, CDR1 MNHEY and CDR2 SVGAGI. Trimming cost V 0 bases and J 5 bases, with 16 bases left between them. The CDR3 is made up of 16 amino acids. The CDR3 nucleotides read TGTGCCAGCAGTTACTCCGCAGGCCCTGCACGGGAGACCCAGTACTTC. Translating gives CASSYSAGPARETQYF.

The V and J genes are TRBV29-1 and TRBJ2-7; D may be TRBD2 (7 bases). V was trimmed by 2 bases and J by 1 base, leaving 12 bases between them. The CDR3 runs 14 residues. Germline V CDR1 and CDR2: SQVTM, ANQGSEA. The CDR3, as DNA: TGCAGCGTTGAATCGAGGGGGGGGTCCTACGAGCAGTACTTC. Translation: CSVESRGGSYEQYF.

The J gene is TRBJ1-2, the V gene TRBV18; no definite D call. Germline V gene lookup returns CDR1 KGHSH and CDR2 LQKENI. Trimming shortened V by 2 bases and J by 3 bases, and 10 bases separated the two germline ends. The CDR3 runs 14 residues. CDR3 in DNA: TGTGCCAGCTCACCAAGCCGTAGTTACTATGGCTACACCTTC. It encodes CASSPSRSYYGYTF.

The V call is TRBV6-5, the J call TRBJ2-7; 12 nucleotides align to TRBD2. CDR1 is MNHEY and CDR2 is SVGAGI in the germline V gene. The CDR3 length is 16 residues. Trimming cost V 4 bases and J 2 bases; bases outside gene matches: 6. CDR3 in DNA: TGTGCCAGCAGTTCGACTAGCGGGGGCCTCACCTACGAGCAGTACTTC. Translating gives CASSSTSGGLTYEQYF.

This sequence joins TRBV29-1 and TRBJ2-6, with D perhaps matching TRBD1 (5 bases). The CDR3 consists of 14 residues. Germline V gives CDR1 SQVTM, CDR2 ANQGSEA. The V end was cut by 0 bases, the J end by 5 bases, with 8 bases between. DNA of the CDR3: TGCAGCGTTGAAGAGTCAGGGAGGGCCAACGTCCTGACTTTC. This gives the protein CSVEESGRANVLTF. Full variable domain (outside the CDR3, taken from reference TRBV29-1 and TRBJ2-6): SAVISQKPSRDICQRGTSLTIQCQVDSQVTMMFWYRQQPGQSLTLIATANQGSEATYESGFVIDKFPISRPNLTFSTLTVSNMSPEDSSIYLCSVEESGRANVLTFGAGSRLTVL.

This clone was seen a few times. CDR3 DNA sequence: TGTGCCAGCAGATCGTCAGGGGGCGGTTACGAGCAGTACTTC. Translated: CASRSSGGGYEQYF. The V and J genes are TRBV6-6 and TRBJ2-5; TRBD1 matches at 8 bases. With the DNA end fitting TRBJ2-7 better, the J assignment may be wrong. This CDR3 contains 14 residues. Germline CDR1 MNHNY, CDR2 SVGAGI (reference sequence).

This clone has a handful of counts. The V gene is TRBV30, the J gene TRBJ1-3, with a weak D call TRBD1 (6 bases). Trimming stripped 3 bases from V and 3 bases from J, with 9 bases between. CDR1 and CDR2 from the germline V gene are GTSNPN and SVGIG (reference sequence). The length of the CDR3 is 13 residues. In DNA, the CDR3 is TGTGCCTGGAGCAGGGGTGATGGAAACACCATATATTTT. This translates into CAWSRGDGNTIYF.

V usage is TRBV18 and J usage is TRBJ1-2, with 8 bases identical to TRBD1. J lost 1 base, V lost 3 bases, and 4 bases had no gene match. The CDR3 consists of 15 residues. Germline assignment: CDR1 KGHSH and CDR2 LQKENI. CDR3 amino acids: CASSPGQGNNYGYTF. As DNA, the CDR3 is TGTGCCAGCTCACCCGGACAGGGTAATAACTATGGCTACACCTTC. Filled out from reference TRBV18 and TRBJ1-2, the complete variable domain reads NAGVMQNPRHLVRRRGQEARLRCSPMKGHSHVYWYRQLPEEGLKFMVYLQKENIIDESGMPKERFSAEFPKEGPSILRIQQVVRGDSAAYFCASSPGQGNNYGYTFGSGTRLTVV.